The entry below describes one T cell receptor beta chain. The data belong to a study of blood T cells in healthy people across ages. Primed by a sample-barcoded 5' primer and a J-beta primer mix, a second PCR proceeded for about 6 to 11 cycles. TCRdb analysed the 5' RACE reads with MiXCR anew, one entry per CDR3 protein. The table has hundreds of thousands of distinct CDR3 sequences, less than 40% seen once. Sequencing input: blood. This TCR was sampled from an elderly woman in good health.

The CDR3 DNA sequence: TGTGCCAGCAGTTCGAGACAGGTAGCTAACTATGGCTACACCTTC. Protein: CASSSRQVANYGYTF. This chain links TRBV2 with TRBJ1-2; maybe TRBD1 (6 bases). CDR1 is SNHLY and CDR2 is FYNNEI in the germline V gene. Trimming pared 5 bases from V and 0 bases from J, leaving 13 bases between. This CDR3 comprises 15 residues.